This is a list of T cell receptor beta chains from one sample in a study of T cell repertoires in cytomegalovirus infection. TCRdb recomputed calls from the reads with MiXCR, one row per CDR3 protein. The sample records fewer than 200,000 distinct CDR3 sequences, over 13% being singletons. The sequenced material came from PBMCs. These receptors were obtained from a human donor in good health (CMV status not recorded). Some clones in this sample may be carry-over from other donors' samples. Each CDR3 is given with its conserved first and last residue. The order of the fields is D gene, J gene, V gene, CDR3 length, clone size, CDR3 DNA, CDR3 protein. D genes are given only for firm matches. Part of the rows lack a size; the others show once, few, many or a class for expanded clones.

d_call: .; j_call: TRBJ1-5; v_call: TRBV12-3/TRBV12-4; cdr3_length: 17; clone_size: many; cdr3_nt: TGTGCCAGCAGCCGTGCAGGGGCAGTAGGGAGCAATCAGCCCCAGCATTTT; cdr3_aa: CASSRAGAVGSNQPQHF
d_call: .; j_call: TRBJ2-5; v_call: TRBV7-6; cdr3_length: 11; clone_size: medium-sized; cdr3_nt: TGTGCCAGCAGCCCCGGGGAGACCCAGTACTTC; cdr3_aa: CASSPGETQYF
d_call: TRBD2; j_call: TRBJ2-1; v_call: TRBV27; cdr3_length: 15; clone_size: many; cdr3_nt: TGTGCCAGCAGTTTATCCAGCGGGAGTTTCGATGAGCAGTTCTTC; cdr3_aa: CASSLSSGSFDEQFF
d_call: TRBD1; j_call: TRBJ2-1; v_call: TRBV5-1; cdr3_length: 16; clone_size: .; cdr3_nt: TGCGCCAGCAACCTGATGCAGGGGGTCGGTAACAATGAGCAGTTCTTC; cdr3_aa: CASNLMQGVGNNEQFF
d_call: .; j_call: TRBJ2-3; v_call: TRBV5-6; cdr3_length: 13; clone_size: few; cdr3_nt: TGTGCCAGCAGTCCAACAGGTTTTGATACGCAGTATTTT; cdr3_aa: CASSPTGFDTQYF
d_call: TRBD1; j_call: TRBJ2-3; v_call: TRBV4-3; cdr3_length: 16; clone_size: .; cdr3_nt: TGCGCCAGCAGCCAAGAAACAGGGGTGGGAACAGATACGCAGTATTTT; cdr3_aa: CASSQETGVGTDTQYF
d_call: .; j_call: TRBJ2-1; v_call: TRBV7-3; cdr3_length: 12; clone_size: many; cdr3_nt: TGTGCCAGCGGGAGGAGGACGGATGAGCAGTTCTTC; cdr3_aa: CASGRRTDEQFF
d_call: .; j_call: TRBJ1-4; v_call: TRBV7-3; cdr3_length: 13; clone_size: many; cdr3_nt: TGTGCCAGCAGCCAGGGTCCTAATGAAAAACTGTTTTTT; cdr3_aa: CASSQGPNEKLFF
d_call: .; j_call: TRBJ1-5; v_call: TRBV7-6; cdr3_length: 16; clone_size: many; cdr3_nt: TGTGCCAGCAGCCCTGCGGTCAGGGATAGCAATCAGCCCCAGCATTTT; cdr3_aa: CASSPAVRDSNQPQHF
d_call: .; j_call: TRBJ1-1; v_call: TRBV7-2; cdr3_length: 13; clone_size: many; cdr3_nt: TGTGCCAGCGATAAATGGGGAAACACTGAAGCTTTCTTT; cdr3_aa: CASDKWGNTEAFF
d_call: TRBD2; j_call: TRBJ2-2; v_call: TRBV10-3; cdr3_length: 17; clone_size: .; cdr3_nt: TGTGCCATCAGCGGGGGACTAGCGGGAGGTCGGACCGGGGAGCTGTTTTTT; cdr3_aa: CAISGGLAGGRTGELFF
d_call: .; j_call: TRBJ1-5; v_call: TRBV2; cdr3_length: 14; clone_size: .; cdr3_nt: TGTGCCAGCGGTAGACAGGACCCGATACAGCCCCAGCATTTT; cdr3_aa: CASGRQDPIQPQHF
d_call: TRBD2; j_call: TRBJ2-5; v_call: TRBV20-1; cdr3_length: 14; clone_size: few; cdr3_nt: TGCAGTGCTCCCCCTAGCGGGGGGTCGGAGACCCAGTACTTC; cdr3_aa: CSAPPSGGSETQYF
d_call: .; j_call: TRBJ2-2; v_call: TRBV28; cdr3_length: 15; clone_size: many; cdr3_nt: TGTGCCAGCAGTTTCGCCTCGCTGAACACCGGGGAGCTGTTTTTT; cdr3_aa: CASSFASLNTGELFF
d_call: .; j_call: TRBJ1-2; v_call: TRBV28; cdr3_length: 14; clone_size: few; cdr3_nt: TGTGCCAGCAGTTTGGGTCAGAATAACTATGGCTACACCTTC; cdr3_aa: CASSLGQNNYGYTF
d_call: .; j_call: TRBJ1-5; v_call: TRBV7-2; cdr3_length: 16; clone_size: few; cdr3_nt: TGTGCCAGCAGCCCTTACGGGTCAGGGGCTGGGGAGCCCCAGCATTTT; cdr3_aa: CASSPYGSGAGEPQHF
d_call: .; j_call: TRBJ2-1; v_call: TRBV28; cdr3_length: 15; clone_size: few; cdr3_nt: TGTGCCAGCAGTCGGACGGGGGACAAATACAATGAGCAGTTCTTC; cdr3_aa: CASSRTGDKYNEQFF
d_call: .; j_call: TRBJ1-5; v_call: TRBV15; cdr3_length: 13; clone_size: many; cdr3_nt: TGTGCCACCAGCAGAGATAGGGAGGCAGCCCAGCATTTT; cdr3_aa: CATSRDREAAQHF
d_call: TRBD1; j_call: TRBJ1-1; v_call: TRBV12-5; cdr3_length: 15; clone_size: many; cdr3_nt: TGTGCTAGTGGGCCGGGACAGGGGGCAAGAACTGAAGCTTTCTTT; cdr3_aa: CASGPGQGARTEAFF
d_call: .; j_call: TRBJ2-4; v_call: TRBV12-3/TRBV12-4; cdr3_length: 13; clone_size: many; cdr3_nt: TGTGCCAGCAGTTCTAGAAACCAAAACATTCAGTACTTC; cdr3_aa: CASSSRNQNIQYF
d_call: .; j_call: TRBJ1-1; v_call: TRBV19; cdr3_length: 14; clone_size: many; cdr3_nt: TGTGCCAGTAGTACAACTGACATAGCTACTGAAGCTTTCTTT; cdr3_aa: CASSTTDIATEAFF
d_call: .; j_call: TRBJ2-1; v_call: TRBV6-1; cdr3_length: 14; clone_size: few; cdr3_nt: TGTGCCAGCAGGGAGGCTAGCCCCTACAATGAGCAGTTCTTC; cdr3_aa: CASREASPYNEQFF
d_call: .; j_call: TRBJ1-1; v_call: TRBV7-9; cdr3_length: 14; clone_size: few; cdr3_nt: TGTGCCAGCAGCTTATTAGGGGCAGGGACTGAAGCTTTCTTT; cdr3_aa: CASSLLGAGTEAFF
d_call: .; j_call: TRBJ2-3; v_call: TRBV6-4; cdr3_length: 13; clone_size: medium-sized; cdr3_nt: TGTGCCAGCAGTGGAACCCCGACAGATACGCAGTATTTT; cdr3_aa: CASSGTPTDTQYF
d_call: .; j_call: TRBJ2-2; v_call: TRBV5-1; cdr3_length: 14; clone_size: .; cdr3_nt: TGCGCCAGCAAGGAGACAATGAACACCGGGGAGCTGTTTTTT; cdr3_aa: CASKETMNTGELFF
d_call: .; j_call: TRBJ2-2; v_call: TRBV2; cdr3_length: 14; clone_size: many; cdr3_nt: TGTGCCACCAAAGCGGAGATGAACACCGGGGAGCTGTTTTTT; cdr3_aa: CATKAEMNTGELFF
d_call: .; j_call: TRBJ2-1; v_call: TRBV7-8; cdr3_length: 15; clone_size: many; cdr3_nt: TGTGCCAGCAGCTTACGGGCAGGGGACTACAATGAGCAGTTCTTC; cdr3_aa: CASSLRAGDYNEQFF
d_call: .; j_call: TRBJ2-7; v_call: TRBV12-3/TRBV12-4; cdr3_length: 12; clone_size: many; cdr3_nt: TGTGCCAGCAGTTTTACAGGAGCCGAGCAGTACTTC; cdr3_aa: CASSFTGAEQYF
d_call: TRBD1; j_call: TRBJ1-6; v_call: TRBV7-2; cdr3_length: 15; clone_size: few; cdr3_nt: TGTGCCAGCAGCCAACGGACAGGACCCAATCAATCCCTCCACTTT; cdr3_aa: CASSQRTGPNQSLHF
d_call: .; j_call: TRBJ2-6; v_call: TRBV7-2; cdr3_length: 16; clone_size: many; cdr3_nt: TGTGCCAGCAGCCTTCAGGGGAACTCTGGGGCCAACGTCCTGACTTTC; cdr3_aa: CASSLQGNSGANVLTF
d_call: .; j_call: TRBJ2-5; v_call: TRBV28; cdr3_length: 11; clone_size: many; cdr3_nt: TGTGCCAGCAGCCAGAGGGAGACCCAGTACTTC; cdr3_aa: CASSQRETQYF
d_call: .; j_call: TRBJ1-5; v_call: TRBV7-6; cdr3_length: 16; clone_size: many; cdr3_nt: TGTGCCAGCAGTCCCGCGGAGTGGCGGGCGAATCAGCCCCAGCATTTT; cdr3_aa: CASSPAEWRANQPQHF
d_call: .; j_call: TRBJ2-1; v_call: TRBV11-2; cdr3_length: 14; clone_size: many; cdr3_nt: TGTGCCAGCAGCTTAGTTATCACCCGATATGAGCAGTTCTTC; cdr3_aa: CASSLVITRYEQFF
d_call: TRBD1; j_call: TRBJ1-1; v_call: TRBV19; cdr3_length: 14; clone_size: many; cdr3_nt: TGTGCCAGCAGCATAGGACAGGGGAACACTGAAGCTTTCTTT; cdr3_aa: CASSIGQGNTEAFF
d_call: TRBD1; j_call: TRBJ1-1; v_call: TRBV6-1; cdr3_length: 13; clone_size: .; cdr3_nt: TGTGCCAGCAGCACAACAGGGGCCACTGAAGCTTTCTTT; cdr3_aa: CASSTTGATEAFF
d_call: .; j_call: TRBJ2-7; v_call: TRBV5-6; cdr3_length: 16; clone_size: .; cdr3_nt: TGTGCCAGCAGCTTGGCCAAGGCGGGCCACTCCTACGAGCAGTACTTC; cdr3_aa: CASSLAKAGHSYEQYF
d_call: .; j_call: TRBJ1-5; v_call: TRBV2; cdr3_length: 15; clone_size: few; cdr3_nt: TGTGCCAGCAGCCCGGACAGCAATAGCAATCAGCCCCAGCATTTT; cdr3_aa: CASSPDSNSNQPQHF
d_call: .; j_call: TRBJ1-3; v_call: TRBV18; cdr3_length: 14; clone_size: few; cdr3_nt: TGTGCCAGCTCACCAAGGGACGGAGGAAACACCATATATTTT; cdr3_aa: CASSPRDGGNTIYF
d_call: .; j_call: TRBJ1-6; v_call: TRBV7-4; cdr3_length: 14; clone_size: .; cdr3_nt: TGTGCCAGCAGCTTACAGGGGAGGGATTCACCCCTCCACTTT; cdr3_aa: CASSLQGRDSPLHF
d_call: .; j_call: TRBJ2-7; v_call: TRBV7-9; cdr3_length: 13; clone_size: few; cdr3_nt: TGTGCCAGCAGCGCAGGGGCCTCAAATGGGCAGTACTTC; cdr3_aa: CASSAGASNGQYF
d_call: .; j_call: TRBJ1-3; v_call: TRBV12-3/TRBV12-4; cdr3_length: 12; clone_size: many; cdr3_nt: TGTGCCAGCACCGACAGGGGAAACACCATATATTTT; cdr3_aa: CASTDRGNTIYF
d_call: .; j_call: TRBJ2-7; v_call: TRBV7-2; cdr3_length: 14; clone_size: many; cdr3_nt: TGTGCCAGCAGCCCAGACAGAGGGGCTTACGAGCAGTACTTC; cdr3_aa: CASSPDRGAYEQYF
d_call: .; j_call: TRBJ1-1; v_call: TRBV28; cdr3_length: 15; clone_size: many; cdr3_nt: TGTGCCAGCAGTTTCTTGATGGGGGGCCTCAAGGAAGCTTTCTTT; cdr3_aa: CASSFLMGGLKEAFF
d_call: .; j_call: TRBJ2-5; v_call: TRBV6-2/TRBV6-3; cdr3_length: 14; clone_size: .; cdr3_nt: TGTGCCAGCAGTTCCTCGGGACTTCGAGAGACCCAGTACTTC; cdr3_aa: CASSSSGLRETQYF
d_call: .; j_call: TRBJ2-1; v_call: TRBV14; cdr3_length: 15; clone_size: .; cdr3_nt: TGTGCCAGCAGCCAAGGGAGGACAGTGGACAATGAGCAGTTCTTC; cdr3_aa: CASSQGRTVDNEQFF
d_call: .; j_call: TRBJ1-1; v_call: TRBV29-1; cdr3_length: 13; clone_size: .; cdr3_nt: TGCAGCGTGGGGGGAGGCCCCGTGAGTGAAGCTTTCTTT; cdr3_aa: CSVGGGPVSEAFF
d_call: .; j_call: TRBJ1-2; v_call: TRBV11-2; cdr3_length: 13; clone_size: many; cdr3_nt: TGTGCCAGCAGCTTAACATCTGACTATGGCTACACCTTC; cdr3_aa: CASSLTSDYGYTF
d_call: .; j_call: TRBJ1-1; v_call: TRBV12-3/TRBV12-4; cdr3_length: 15; clone_size: .; cdr3_nt: TGTGCCAGCTGTCTGGATTCGGGCGTGAACACTGAAGCTTTCTTT; cdr3_aa: CASCLDSGVNTEAFF
d_call: TRBD1; j_call: TRBJ2-2; v_call: TRBV24-1; cdr3_length: 14; clone_size: few; cdr3_nt: TGTGCCACCAGTGATTCTGACAGGGAGGGGGAGCTGTTTTTT; cdr3_aa: CATSDSDREGELFF
d_call: .; j_call: TRBJ1-4; v_call: TRBV7-8; cdr3_length: 14; clone_size: many; cdr3_nt: TGTGCCAGCAGCTTACCAGGGGCGCTAGAAAAACTGTTTTTT; cdr3_aa: CASSLPGALEKLFF
d_call: TRBD2; j_call: TRBJ2-7; v_call: TRBV7-2; cdr3_length: 14; clone_size: many; cdr3_nt: TGTGCCAGCAGCCTACTAGCGGAGACCTACGAGCAGTACTTC; cdr3_aa: CASSLLAETYEQYF
d_call: TRBD2; j_call: TRBJ2-1; v_call: TRBV20-1; cdr3_length: 15; clone_size: .; cdr3_nt: TGCAGTGCTAGCGAGGCGGGGGGGCCCTACAATGAGCAGTTCTTC; cdr3_aa: CSASEAGGPYNEQFF
d_call: TRBD1; j_call: TRBJ2-7; v_call: TRBV6-2/TRBV6-3; cdr3_length: 13; clone_size: many; cdr3_nt: TGTGCCAGCAGGGAAGGACAGGTTTACGAGCAGTACTTC; cdr3_aa: CASREGQVYEQYF
d_call: .; j_call: TRBJ2-1; v_call: TRBV7-2; cdr3_length: 16; clone_size: many; cdr3_nt: TGTGCCAGCAGCTTAACAGCGGACAGAGTCTACAATGAGCAGTTCTTC; cdr3_aa: CASSLTADRVYNEQFF
d_call: TRBD2; j_call: TRBJ2-2; v_call: TRBV7-3; cdr3_length: 18; clone_size: few; cdr3_nt: TGTGCCAGCAGCTTAAGTACTAGCGGGAGGGTCAACACCGGGGAGCTGTTTTTT; cdr3_aa: CASSLSTSGRVNTGELFF
d_call: TRBD2; j_call: TRBJ2-1; v_call: TRBV11-3; cdr3_length: 14; clone_size: many; cdr3_nt: TGTGCCAGCAGCTTAGGCGGGAGGGCCGTTGAGCAGTTCTTC; cdr3_aa: CASSLGGRAVEQFF
d_call: .; j_call: TRBJ2-7; v_call: TRBV11-2; cdr3_length: 15; clone_size: few; cdr3_nt: TGTGCCAGCAGCTTTAGGGCAGGAACCCACTACGAGCAGTACTTC; cdr3_aa: CASSFRAGTHYEQYF
d_call: TRBD1; j_call: TRBJ2-3; v_call: TRBV6-6; cdr3_length: 15; clone_size: few; cdr3_nt: TGTGCCAGCAGTACAGGGGGCGCAGGCACAGATACGCAGTATTTT; cdr3_aa: CASSTGGAGTDTQYF